This T cell receptor beta chain derives from a study of human T cells and chemical hapten exposure. With 6 bases removed from V and 3 bases from J, the gap between germline ends came to 9 bases. Germline V CDR1 and CDR2: MNHNY, SVGAGI (reference sequence). The CDR3 has 13 residues. In the source study's methods: A typical sample had roughly 87,000 TCRs, with about 23,224 to 690,600 overall. TCRdb re-called the RACE reads through MiXCR, storing one row per CDR3 protein. These V and J calls are TCRdb output, not the study's own analysis. The sample includes over 100,000 distinct CDR3 sequences, about 9.4% seen only once; the top ten take around 1.7%. This clonotype was seen many times. The time point was: healthy volunteer bleed at 2 weeks. Before extraction, the whole blood was not fractionated, and total RNA was taken from it.

The TCR was taken from a male donor in good health. Some clones in this sample may be carry-over from other donors' samples. Input material: whole blood. The J gene is TRBJ2-1, the V gene TRBV6-6; a possible D gene is TRBD1 (6 bases). CDR3 loop: CASRDSSYNEQFF. CDR3 sequence (DNA): TGTGCCAGCAGGGACAGTAGCTACAATGAGCAGTTCTTC.